What follows are 24 T cell receptor beta chains derived from one specimen sequenced in a study of T cell responses to AZD1222 COVID-19 vaccine. Data came from immunoSEQ multiplex PCR; TCRdb stores just in-frame clones and leaves some out. The sample contains tens of thousands of clones, around 80% of which appear only once. The input for sequencing was peripheral blood, taken on day 0 of AZD1222 vaccination. All receptors come from an adult in good health.

In its sample, this clone was seen once. This chain links TRBV11-2 with TRBJ1-1; the D is unclear. CDR1 and CDR2 from the germline V gene are SGHAT and FQNNGV. Between the trimmed V and J ends, which lost 5 bases and 1 base, there was a span of 5 bases. CDR3 length equals 12 residues. CDR3 sequence: CASSRTNTEAFF. The CDR3, as DNA: TGTGCCAGCAGCCGGACGAACACTGAAGCTTTCTTT.

The chain combines TRBV2 with TRBJ1-4, with D maybe TRBD1 (5 bases). The germline CDR1 and CDR2 sequences are SNHLY and FYNNEI. V was shortened by 5 bases and J by 12 bases, with 10 bases between the two germline ends. This CDR3 spans 11 amino acids. The CDR3 reads CASSPFRELFF. CDR3 DNA: TGTGCCAGCAGTCCGTTCAGGGAACTGTTTTTT.

This clone has ten or more counts. CDR3 DNA sequence: TGTGCCACCACCCTTGGGGGGGACTTTGGGTTCGATGAGCAGTTCTTC. It codes for CATTLGGDFGFDEQFF. The rearrangement links TRBV24-1 to TRBJ2-1, with 7 bases aligning to TRBD2. The CDR3 length is 16 residues. Losses at the gene ends were 8 bases for V and 8 bases for J; bases not matched to a gene: 17. CDR1 and CDR2 (germline): KGHDR, SFDVKD.

J is TRBJ1-5 and V is TRBV27; the match to TRBD1 covers 9 bases. The ends lost 4 bases at V and 4 bases at J; junction bases unmatched: 5. The length of the CDR3 is 15 residues. Germline CDR1 MNHEY, CDR2 SMNVEV (reference sequence). The CDR3 loop is CASSSLGTGNQPQHF. The DNA of the CDR3 is TGTGCCAGCAGTTCCCTCGGGACAGGGAATCAGCCCCAGCATTTT.

The chain links TRBV3-1 (or the pseudogene TRBV3-2) to TRBJ2-7, with D possibly matching TRBD1 (5 bases). V gave up 0 bases and J gave up 3 bases, with 12 bases separating them. The CDR3 is 15 residues long. Per germline, CDR1 LGHDT and CDR2 YNNKEL (reference sequence). The CDR3 bases are TGTGCCAGCAGCCAAGAAACAGGCTCGGACTACGAGCAGTACTTC. Protein sequence: CASSQETGSDYEQYF.

The V and J genes are TRBV28 and TRBJ1-2, with a possible D match to TRBD1 (5 bases). The CDR3 consists of 14 residues. V gave up 6 bases and J gave up 7 bases, with 18 bases separating them. Germline CDR1 MDHEN, CDR2 SYDVKM. This CDR3 is CASSPTDPGIGYTF. The CDR3 nucleotides are TGTGCCAGCAGCCCAACGGATCCAGGGATTGGCTACACCTTC.

CDR3 nucleotides: TGTGCCAGCTCACCACCGTTCGTGAACACCGGGGAGCTGTTTTTT. Amino acids: CASSPPFVNTGELFF. The rearrangement joins TRBV18 to TRBJ2-2; no clear D gene. Germline V gives CDR1 KGHSH, CDR2 LQKENI. The CDR3 consists of 15 residues. With 0 bases removed from V and 1 base from J, the gap between germline ends came to 6 bases.

The CDR3 loop is CASSQGTAGHTIYF. In DNA form, the CDR3 reads TGTGCCAGCAGCCAAGGGACGGCCGGGCACACCATATATTTT. This rearrangement joins TRBV3-1 (or the pseudogene TRBV3-2) to TRBJ1-3; D is unresolved. The ends were cut back, 1 base at V and 8 bases at J, with 12 bases in the middle. The germline V gene has CDR1 LGHDT and CDR2 YNNKEL (reference sequence). This CDR3 region has 14 residues.

This chain uses TRBV19 with TRBJ1-5; D is ambiguous. Germline lookup yields CDR1 LNHDA and CDR2 SQIVND (reference sequence). This CDR3 comprises 13 residues. V shed 5 bases and J shed 9 bases, with 14 bases lying between them. The CDR3 coding sequence is TGTGCCAGTAGTGAGCAAAAGACTGGGCCCCAGCATTTT. The encoded protein is CASSEQKTGPQHF.

This rearrangement joins TRBV15 to TRBJ2-5, with no clear D. V lost 0 bases and J 4 bases, leaving 0 bases between the germline ends. Germline V gene sequence: CDR1 LNHNV, CDR2 YYDKDF (reference sequence). CDR3 length equals 11 residues. CDR3 bases: TGTGCCACCAGCAGAGAAGAGACCCAGTACTTC. This sequence encodes CATSREETQYF.

The V and J genes are TRBV7-6 and TRBJ2-7; D gene uncertain. Germline CDR1 and CDR2: SGHVS and FNYEAQ. CDR3 size: 16 residues. Trimming pared 1 base from V and 0 bases from J, leaving 13 bases between. The CDR3, as DNA: TGTGCCAGCAGCTTAGATAAGGTCGTAGGCTCCTACGAGCAGTACTTC. Amino acids: CASSLDKVVGSYEQYF.

This rearrangement joins TRBV5-6 to TRBJ2-7; D possibly corresponds to TRBD1 (6 bases). This CDR3 is built from 18 residues. V was clipped by 3 bases and J by 6 bases, with 28 bases between them. Germline assignment: CDR1 SGHDT and CDR2 YYEEEE. As DNA, the CDR3 is TGTGCCAGCAGCTATCGGGACACCTTGGCCCCCGAGTATCGCGAGCAGTACTTC. It specifies CASSYRDTLAPEYREQYF.

The chain couples TRBV18 to TRBJ2-7, with 7 bases fitting TRBD2. This CDR3 has 13 residues. Looked up from germline, CDR1 is KGHSH and CDR2 is LQKENI. Losses at the gene ends were 1 base for V and 7 bases for J; bases not matched to a gene: 4. CDR3 nucleotide sequence: TGTGCCAGCTCACCACGGGAGGGAGGGGAGCAGTACTTC. Protein sequence: CASSPREGGEQYF. Complete variable domain (other parts from reference TRBV18 and TRBJ2-7): NAGVMQNPRHLVRRRGQEARLRCSPMKGHSHVYWYRQLPEEGLKFMVYLQKENIIDESGMPKERFSAEFPKEGPSILRIQQVVRGDSAAYFCASSPREGGEQYFGPGTRLTVT.

J is TRBJ1-3 and V is TRBV30, with 7 bases identical to TRBD1. The CDR3 is made up of 13 amino acids. CDR1 and CDR2 from the germline V gene are GTSNPN and SVGIG (reference sequence). V lost 8 bases, J lost 5 bases, and 9 bases stayed unmatched. The CDR3 reads CATKGAFRNTIYF. As DNA, the CDR3 is TGTGCCACAAAGGGGGCTTTCCGAAACACCATATATTTT.

The table lists this clone with a few counts. The rearrangement links TRBV16 to TRBJ2-7; weak D call: TRBD1 (6 bases). The V gene's germline CDR1 is KGHSY and CDR2 FQNENV. V was shortened by 1 base and J by 1 base, with 11 bases between the two germline ends. The CDR3 has 15 residues. This CDR3 is CASSQYTGPSYEQYF. CDR3 in DNA: TGTGCCAGCAGCCAATACACAGGGCCATCCTACGAGCAGTACTTC.

The genes are TRBV5-1 and TRBJ2-2; no reliable D call. CDR3 length equals 11 residues. CDR1 and CDR2 from the germline V gene are SGHRS and YFSETQ. The germline V and J ends were trimmed by 2 bases and 6 bases, with 2 bases remaining between them. The CDR3 protein is CASSFPGELFF. The CDR3 DNA follows: TGCGCCAGCAGCTTTCCCGGGGAGCTGTTTTTT.

The genes are TRBV30 and TRBJ1-2; 9 bases match TRBD1. The CDR3 covers 14 residues. Germline CDR1 is GTSNPN and CDR2 is SVGIG (reference sequence). The trim removed 1 base at V and 4 bases at J, leaving 4 bases unmatched. Here the CDR3 DNA reads TGTGCCTGGAGTGATCAGGACAGGGGCTATGGCTACACCTTC. This gives the protein CAWSDQDRGYGYTF.

V usage is TRBV5-1 and J usage is TRBJ1-2; TRBD1 matches at 8 bases. The CDR3 loop spans 15 amino acids. V gave up 4 bases and J gave up 4 bases; unmatched junction bases: 9. Germline V gene sequence: CDR1 SGHRS, CDR2 YFSETQ. The CDR3: CASSPPRTGSYGYTF. CDR3 sequence (DNA): TGCGCCAGCAGCCCCCCCAGGACAGGGAGCTATGGCTACACCTTC.

Only one count was recorded for this clone. The rearrangement uses TRBV4-2 and TRBJ2-1; D perhaps matches TRBD2 (5 bases). CDR3 length equals 18 residues. V gave up 1 base and J gave up 4 bases, with 20 bases separating them. Germline-derived CDR1 and CDR2 are LGHNA and YNFKEQ. CDR3 amino acids: CASSQVPVIAMLYNEQFF. DNA of the CDR3: TGTGCCAGCAGCCAAGTCCCTGTCATAGCGATGCTTTACAATGAGCAGTTCTTC.

The V call is TRBV2, the J call TRBJ1-1; D not certain. V lost 6 bases and J lost 0, with 8 bases in between. The CDR3 spans 13 residues. Germline V gene data show CDR1 as SNHLY and CDR2 as FYNNEI. The CDR3 bases are TGTGCCAGCAGAGACACCTTGAACACTGAAGCTTTCTTT. Encoded protein: CASRDTLNTEAFF.

The chain carries TRBV7-2 and TRBJ2-7, with D perhaps TRBD2 (8 bases). The CDR3 has 18 residues. The germline V gene encodes CDR1 SGHTA and CDR2 FQGNSA. The germline V and J ends were trimmed by 3 bases and 2 bases, with 23 bases remaining between them. The CDR3 is CASSFAGGWKGATYEQYF. In nucleotides, the CDR3 is TGTGCCAGCAGCTTCGCGGGGGGTTGGAAGGGGGCGACCTACGAGCAGTACTTC. Together with reference TRBV7-2 and TRBJ2-7, the CDR3 gives the full variable domain: GAGVSQSPSNKVTEKGKDVELRCDPISGHTALYWYRQSLGQGLEFLIYFQGNSAPDKSGLPSDRFSAERTGGSVSTLTIQRTQQEDSAVYLCASSFAGGWKGATYEQYFGPGTRLTVT.

The V call is TRBV5-4, the J call TRBJ1-2; D ambiguous. Germline CDR1 is SGHNT and CDR2 is YYREEE (reference sequence). The CDR3 has 15 residues. V gave up 0 bases and J gave up 7 bases, with 16 bases separating them. The CDR3 nucleotides are TGTGCCAGCAGCTTGGAACCCGCCGGAGTGAGTGGCTACACCTTC. Translation gives CASSLEPAGVSGYTF.

The chain employs TRBV7-8 and TRBJ1-5; a possible D gene is TRBD1 (6 bases). V lost 5 bases, J lost 7 bases, and 12 bases lay in between. Germline loops: CDR1 SGHVS, CDR2 FQNEAQ. The length of the CDR3 is 13 residues. CDR3 in DNA: TGTGCCAGCAGCCACGATAGGGGGCAGCCCCAGCATTTT. It codes for CASSHDRGQPQHF.

The rearrangement joins TRBV2 to TRBJ2-5, with unresolved D. Germline V gene data show CDR1 as SNHLY and CDR2 as FYNNEI. This CDR3 spans 10 amino acids. V lost 8 bases, J lost 2 bases, and 3 bases lay in between. CDR3 in amino acids: CASAQETQYF. The CDR3 DNA sequence: TGTGCCAGCGCACAAGAGACCCAGTACTTC.